The clone carrying this T cell receptor beta chain has more than one count but fewer than ten. This CDR3 region has 14 residues. Trimming removed 7 bases at V and 4 bases at J, with 13 bases between. Per germline, CDR1 MDHEN and CDR2 SYDVKM. Sequenced material consisted of expressed TCRB transcripts (all of the isolated RNA was reverse transcribed). Sequenced by immunoSEQ multiplex PCR; TCRdb stores in-frame clones only, minus some. The data hold approximately 380,000 clones, with more than 13% observed a single time. The data derive from a study of beta chain features in type 1 diabetes. Every participating donor gave one draw, a heparinised blood sample averaging roughly 100 mL. Sorting with CD45RO/CCR7/CD25/CD127/CD95/CD27 yielded naive, central memory, regulatory and stem-like memory CD4+ cells.

The sequence came from a woman aged 18-35 years in good health. The chain couples TRBV28 to TRBJ2-2, with a weak D call TRBD2 (5 bases). Material for sequencing was naive CD4+ T cells from blood. The CDR3 reads CASITSGPTGELFF. The CDR3, as DNA: TGTGCCAGCATAACCAGCGGCCCCACCGGGGAGCTGTTTTTT.